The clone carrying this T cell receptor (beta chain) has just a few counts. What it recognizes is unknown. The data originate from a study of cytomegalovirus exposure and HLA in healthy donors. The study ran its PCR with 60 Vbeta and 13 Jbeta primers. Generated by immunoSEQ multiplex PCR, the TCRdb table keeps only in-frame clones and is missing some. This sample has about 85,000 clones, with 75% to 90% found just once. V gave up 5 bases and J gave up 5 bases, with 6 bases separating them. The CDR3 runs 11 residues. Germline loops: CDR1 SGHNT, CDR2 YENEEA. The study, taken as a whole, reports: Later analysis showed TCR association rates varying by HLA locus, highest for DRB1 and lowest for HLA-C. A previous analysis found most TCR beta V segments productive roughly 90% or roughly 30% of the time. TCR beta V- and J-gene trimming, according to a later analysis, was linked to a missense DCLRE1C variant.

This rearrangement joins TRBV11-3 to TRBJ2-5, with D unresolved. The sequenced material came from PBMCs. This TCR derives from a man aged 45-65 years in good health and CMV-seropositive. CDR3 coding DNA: TGTGCCAGCAGCCTCGGGGAGACCCAGTACTTC. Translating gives CASSLGETQYF.